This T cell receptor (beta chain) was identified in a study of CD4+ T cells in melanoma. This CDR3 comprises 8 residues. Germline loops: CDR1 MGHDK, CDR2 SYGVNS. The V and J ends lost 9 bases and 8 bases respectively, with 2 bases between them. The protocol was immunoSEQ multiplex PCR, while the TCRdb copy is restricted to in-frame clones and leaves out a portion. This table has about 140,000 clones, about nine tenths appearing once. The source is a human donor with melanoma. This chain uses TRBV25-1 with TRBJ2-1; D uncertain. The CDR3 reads CARDEQFF. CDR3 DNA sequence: TGTGCCAGGGATGAGCAGTTCTTC. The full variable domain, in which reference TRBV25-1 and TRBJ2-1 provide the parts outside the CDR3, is EADIYQTPRYLVIGTGKKITLECSQTMGHDKMYWYQQDPGMELHLIHYSYGVNSTEKGDLSSESTVSRIRTEHFPLTLESARPSHTSQYLCARDEQFFGPGTRLTVL.